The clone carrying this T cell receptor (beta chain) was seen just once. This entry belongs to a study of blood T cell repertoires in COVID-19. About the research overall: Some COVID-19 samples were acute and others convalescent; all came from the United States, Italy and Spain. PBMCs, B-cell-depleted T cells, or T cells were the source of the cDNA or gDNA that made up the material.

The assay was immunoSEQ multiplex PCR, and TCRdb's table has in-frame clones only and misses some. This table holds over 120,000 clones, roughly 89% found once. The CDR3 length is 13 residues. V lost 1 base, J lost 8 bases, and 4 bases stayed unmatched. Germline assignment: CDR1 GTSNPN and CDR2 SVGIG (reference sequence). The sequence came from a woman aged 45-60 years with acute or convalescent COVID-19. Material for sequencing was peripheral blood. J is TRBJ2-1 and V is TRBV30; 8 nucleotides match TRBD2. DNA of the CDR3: TGTGCCTGGAGTGAGGGACTAGGACATGAGCAGTTCTTC. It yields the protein CAWSEGLGHEQFF. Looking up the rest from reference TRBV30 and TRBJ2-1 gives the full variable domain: SQTIHQWPATLVQPVGSPLSLECTVEGTSNPNLYWYRQAAGRGLQLLFYSVGIGQISSEVPQNLSASRPQDRQFILSSKKLLLSDSGFYLCAWSEGLGHEQFFGPGTRLTVL.